This TCR beta chain was obtained from a study of identifying expanded T cells in peripheral blood. The germline CDR1 and CDR2 sequences are GTSNPN and SVGIG (reference sequence). The CDR3 extends over 13 amino acids. Trimming took 0 bases from V and 2 from J, leaving 8 bases between them. Only in-frame clones appear in the TCRdb table, and some are missing; sequencing was by immunoSEQ multiplex PCR. The sample consists of approximately 86,000 clones, around 83% of them appearing once. This TCR was recovered from a person aged 18 to 75 in good health. The chain couples TRBV30 to TRBJ2-7; D is unresolved. The sequencing input was blood. The CDR3 sequence: CAWSVGHAYEQYF. As DNA, the CDR3 is TGTGCCTGGAGTGTGGGCCATGCCTACGAGCAGTACTTC.